The clone carrying this TCR beta chain occurred a few times. These data are taken from a study of blood T cells in healthy people across ages. Study overall: Using template switching, researchers captured about one barcoded beta molecule for each two T cells.

Together with a sample-barcoded 5' primer, a J-beta primer mix was included in a second PCR lasting roughly 6 to 12 cycles. Each of the cDNA molecules was tagged by a template-switch adaptor with 12 random nucleotides. Each CDR3 protein is one row after TCRdb ran MiXCR on the 5' RACE reads. The table has 1.5 million to 2 million distinct CDR3 sequences, approximately 32% seen once. CDR3 length: 15 amino acids. CDR1 is LGHNA, CDR2 YNFKEQ, per germline. V gave up 1 base and J gave up 5 bases; unmatched junction bases: 5. Per individual sample, total RNA of at least 6 micrograms was extracted. Material for sequencing was blood. The clonotype was recovered from a woman aged 25 to 39 in good health. The chain links TRBV4-2 to TRBJ2-1; 7 nucleotides line up with TRBD1. The CDR3 coding sequence is TGTGCCAGCAGCCAAGCCGGGACAGATAACAATGAGCAGTTCTTC. Its translation: CASSQAGTDNNEQFF.